This T cell receptor beta chain was recorded in a study of Ad26.COV2.S vaccination and SARS-CoV-2 variants. Study findings and constraints: Vaccinees and placebo recipients showed similar non-spike TCR breadth. Responses of spike-specific T cells (both CD8+ and CD4+) reportedly showed substantial breadth after vaccination.

Profiling relied on immunoSEQ multiplex PCR, and the TCRdb table lists in-frame clones only, not all of them. The repertoire holds about 380,000 clones, with 80% to 90% as singletons. A note on this clone: Its antigen remains unidentified.

As to treatment: 19 received Ad26.COV2.S at low or high dose, single or two shots; about five received placebo; per-sample allocation not given. Collection of the samples took place on day 63 after the first injection of vaccine or placebo. Boston hosted the donor, who was an adult aged 18-55 years. The administered vaccine (an Ad26 vector) expressed Wuhan-strain SARS-CoV-2 spike. This receptor was taken from a person aged 18-60 years who received the Ad26.COV2.S COVID-19 vaccine or a placebo. The sequences come from peripheral blood, collected in a trial of Ad26.COV2.S vaccine versus placebo.

The CDR3 here is CASSYGTGQETQYF. The CDR3 bases are TGTGCCAGCAGCTATGGGACAGGTCAAGAGACCCAGTACTTC. The chain combines TRBV5-6 with TRBJ2-5, with 8 bases matching TRBD1. The V and J ends lost 3 bases and 2 bases, in that order; junction bases with no gene match: 3. The CDR3 is made up of 14 amino acids. Germline CDR1 and CDR2: SGHDT and YYEEEE.